This T cell receptor beta chain stems from a study of blood T cell repertoires in COVID-19. The wider study: Donors in the United States, Italy and Spain gave samples during acute or convalescent COVID-19.

The repertoire was sequenced with immunoSEQ multiplex PCR; TCRdb's copy has only in-frame clones and lacks some. This table has about 370,000 clones, around 87% appearing once. Germline trimming cut 4 bases from V and 4 bases from J; bases unmatched to any gene: 14. The CDR3 has 17 residues. Per germline, CDR1 SGDLS and CDR2 YYNGEE. The chain carries TRBV9 and TRBJ2-5, with 9 bases aligning to TRBD1. Source material: PBMCs or T cells enriched from blood (not recorded which). The sequence came from a man aged 18 to 35 who had recovered from COVID-19. CDR3 in amino acids: CASSSGNRQGGGETQYF. The CDR3 region has the DNA TGTGCCAGCAGCTCCGGAAACCGACAGGGGGGCGGAGAGACCCAGTACTTC.